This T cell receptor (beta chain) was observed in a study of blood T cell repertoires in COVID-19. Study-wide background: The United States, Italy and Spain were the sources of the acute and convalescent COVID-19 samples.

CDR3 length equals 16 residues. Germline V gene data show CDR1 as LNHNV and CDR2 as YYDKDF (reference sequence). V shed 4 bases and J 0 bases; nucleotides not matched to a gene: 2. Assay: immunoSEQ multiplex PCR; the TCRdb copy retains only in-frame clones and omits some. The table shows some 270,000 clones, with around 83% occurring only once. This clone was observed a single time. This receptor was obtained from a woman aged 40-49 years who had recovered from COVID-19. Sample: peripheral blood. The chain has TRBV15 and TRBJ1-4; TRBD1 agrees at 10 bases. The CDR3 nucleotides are TGTGCCACCAGCACCGGGACAGGGGCAACTAATGAAAAACTGTTTTTT. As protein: CATSTGTGATNEKLFF.